A selection of T cell receptor beta chains follows, all from one sample in a study of blood T cell repertoires in COVID-19. Libraries were prepared by immunoSEQ multiplex PCR; TCRdb keeps only in-frame clonotypes and omits some of them. Seen here are roughly 92,000 clones, about 90% observed once, and the top ten hold approximately 8%. The sample was peripheral blood. Receptors were obtained from a human donor with acute or convalescent COVID-19. The donor label of this sample is uncertain. CDR3s include the opening cysteine and the closing phenylalanine or tryptophan. Fields, in order: D gene, V gene, clone size, J gene, CDR3 length, CDR3 protein, CDR3 DNA. The D gene is left open where the match is weak. Clone size is given for some rows only: seen once, a few or many times, or a class if the clone is expanded.

NA	TRBV24-1	NA	TRBJ2-1	17	CATSDSNRQLIYNEQFF	TGTGCCACCAGTGATAGTAACAGGCAGCTCATCTACAATGAGCAGTTCTTC
TRBD1	TRBV24-1	once	TRBJ1-2	19	CATSDPRGQGSGISYGYTF	TGTGCCACCAGTGATCCCCGAGGACAGGGGAGTGGTATTAGCTATGGCTACACCTTC
NA	TRBV19	NA	TRBJ1-2	13	CASSLLANYGYTF	TGTGCCAGTAGTCTCCTAGCTAACTATGGCTACACCTTC
NA	TRBV28	NA	TRBJ2-7	14	CASSLKPLSYEQYF	TGTGCCAGCAGTTTGAAGCCCCTCTCCTACGAGCAGTACTTC
TRBD1	TRBV7-6	NA	TRBJ1-4	14	CASSTRDRVKKLFF	TGTGCCAGCAGCACCCGGGACAGGGTTAAAAAACTGTTTTTT
NA	TRBV5-1	NA	TRBJ1-4	15	CASSLGGEEWKKLFF	TGCGCCAGCAGCTTGGGAGGGGAGGAGTGGAAAAAACTGTTTTTT
TRBD1	TRBV11-2	few	TRBJ2-7	15	CASSSLTGVPYEQYF	TGTGCCAGCAGCTCGCTGACAGGGGTGCCCTACGAGCAGTACTTC
NA	TRBV6-1	NA	TRBJ2-5	16	CASSEGVGAHQETQYF	TGTGCCAGCAGTGAAGGGGTGGGGGCCCACCAAGAGACCCAGTACTTC
TRBD1	TRBV4-1	few	TRBJ2-1	15	CASSQTGASSNEQFF	TGCGCCAGCAGCCAGACAGGGGCATCTAGCAATGAGCAGTTCTTC
NA	TRBV6-2/TRBV6-3	NA	TRBJ2-7	14	CASSYPTDIYEQYF	TGTGCCAGCAGTTACCCGACGGACATCTACGAGCAGTACTTC
NA	TRBV11-3	NA	TRBJ1-5	13	CAGGLDSNQPQHF	TGTGCCGGGGGACTGGATAGCAATCAGCCCCAGCATTTT
NA	TRBV28	NA	TRBJ1-6	12	CASSPLSSPLHF	TGTGCCAGCAGTCCCCTCAGTTCACCCCTCCACTTT
NA	TRBV7-2	NA	TRBJ1-5	17	CASSPRDSEYSNQPQHF	TGTGCCAGCAGCCCCCGAGACAGCGAGTATAGCAATCAGCCCCAGCATTTT